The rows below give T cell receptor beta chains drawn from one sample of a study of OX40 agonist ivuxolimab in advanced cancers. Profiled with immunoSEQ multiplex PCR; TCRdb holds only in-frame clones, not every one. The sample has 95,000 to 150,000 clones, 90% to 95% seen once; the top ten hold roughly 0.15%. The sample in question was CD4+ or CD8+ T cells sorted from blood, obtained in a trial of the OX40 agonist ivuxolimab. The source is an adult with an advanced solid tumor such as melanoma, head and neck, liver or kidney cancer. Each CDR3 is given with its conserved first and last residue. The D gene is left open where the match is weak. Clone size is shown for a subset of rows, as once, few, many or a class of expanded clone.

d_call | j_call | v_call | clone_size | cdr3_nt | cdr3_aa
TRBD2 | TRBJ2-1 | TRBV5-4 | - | TGTGCCAGCAGCTTGCGGGGGGGGTCCTACAATGAGCAGTTCTTC | CASSLRGGSYNEQFF
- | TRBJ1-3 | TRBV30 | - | TGTGCCTGGAGGGCAGGGTCCACTGGAAACACCATATATTTT | CAWRAGSTGNTIYF
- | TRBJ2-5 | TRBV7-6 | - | TGTGCCAGCAGCTTATTGGGAGAAGAGACCCAGTACTTC | CASSLLGEETQYF
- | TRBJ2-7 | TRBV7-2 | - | TGTGCCAGCAGCCCGTACCGCGAGCAGTACTTC | CASSPYREQYF
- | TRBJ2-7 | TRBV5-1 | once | TGCGCCAGCAGCTTGGACGGGGGTGAAGTTCGGGAGCAGTACTTC | CASSLDGGEVREQYF
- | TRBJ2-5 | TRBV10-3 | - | TGTGCCATCAGTGAGTCCAGGGGTTTAGGGCAAGAGACCCAGTACTTC | CAISESRGLGQETQYF
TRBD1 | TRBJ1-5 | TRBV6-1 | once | TGTGCCAGCAGTGGCCGCCCTGGGACAGGGGGCTCGGGGAGCAATCAGCCCCAGCATTTT | CASSGRPGTGGSGSNQPQHF
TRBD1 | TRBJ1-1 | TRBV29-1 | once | TGCAGCGTCACGGACAGGGCGCATCGTACTGAAGCTTTCTTT | CSVTDRAHRTEAFF
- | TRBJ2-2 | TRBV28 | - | TGTGCCAGCAGCCCAGCAGGGAACACCGGGGAGCTGTTTTTT | CASSPAGNTGELFF
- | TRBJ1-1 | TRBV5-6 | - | TGTGCCAGCAGTACTGCGAACACTGAAGCTTTCTTT | CASSTANTEAFF
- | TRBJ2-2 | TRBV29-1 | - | TGCAGCGTTACCGACCTCAGGAGCACCGGGGAGCTGTTTTTT | CSVTDLRSTGELFF
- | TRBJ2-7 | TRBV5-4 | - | TGTGCCAGCAGCTTGGCCGGGTATGACGAGCAGTACTTC | CASSLAGYDEQYF
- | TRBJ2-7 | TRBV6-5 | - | TGTGCCAGCAGTTCCCTCTCCTACGAGCAGTACTTC | CASSSLSYEQYF
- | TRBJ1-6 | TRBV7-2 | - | TGTGCCAGCAGCAAAACTTCAGCTTCACCCCTCCACTTT | CASSKTSASPLHF
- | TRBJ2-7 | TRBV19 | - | TGTGCCAGTAGGACCCGGGGCAGAAAGGAATACGAGCAGTACTTC | CASRTRGRKEYEQYF
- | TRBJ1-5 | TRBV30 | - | TGTGCCTGGAGTGTACGTTCGGAAGGGCCTAATCAGCCCCAGCATTTT | CAWSVRSEGPNQPQHF
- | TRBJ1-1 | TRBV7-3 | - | TGTGCCAGCAGCCCCCACTCGGCAGGTGAAGCTTTCTTT | CASSPHSAGEAFF
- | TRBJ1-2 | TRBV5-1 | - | TGCGCCAGCAGCTTGGGTTTGGATGGCCACACCTTC | CASSLGLDGHTF
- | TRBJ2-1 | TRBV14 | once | TGTGCCAGCAGCCAGTACAATGAGCAGTTCTTC | CASSQYNEQFF
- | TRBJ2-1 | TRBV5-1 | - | TGCGCCAGCAGCGGGGGGCACAGGGGCGATGAGCAGTTCTTC | CASSGGHRGDEQFF
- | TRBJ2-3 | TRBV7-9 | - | TGTGCCAGCAGCTTAGGAAGTTCTGCTTTCGGGGATACGCAGTATTTT | CASSLGSSAFGDTQYF
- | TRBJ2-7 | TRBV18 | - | TGTGCCAGTCATAGGGAACAGGACAGCGAGCAGTACTTC | CASHREQDSEQYF
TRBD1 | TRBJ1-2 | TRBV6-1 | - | TGTGCCAGCAGTACGGGACAGGGGGCTTTCGGTGGCTACACCTTC | CASSTGQGAFGGYTF
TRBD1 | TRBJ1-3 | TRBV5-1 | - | TGCGCCAGCAGCTTGACCGGGACAGGGGTTGGAAACACCATATATTTT | CASSLTGTGVGNTIYF
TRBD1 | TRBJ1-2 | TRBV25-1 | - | TGTGCCAGCAGTGATCGGACAGGGGATTTTGGCTACACCTTC | CASSDRTGDFGYTF
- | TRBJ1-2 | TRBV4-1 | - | TGCGCCAGCAGCCAAACCGCGGGAGATGGCTACACCTTC | CASSQTAGDGYTF
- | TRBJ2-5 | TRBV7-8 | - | TGTGCCAGCAGCCCCGCAACGACTAGGACGGAAGAGACCCAGTACTTC | CASSPATTRTEETQYF
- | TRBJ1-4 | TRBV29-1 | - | TGCAGCGTTGAAGTCGTACTTAATGAAAAACTGTTTTTT | CSVEVVLNEKLFF
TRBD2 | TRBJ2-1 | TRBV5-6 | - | TGTGCCAGCAGCTTGGGGGGGGGTCCCATCGAGCAGTTCTTC | CASSLGGGPIEQFF
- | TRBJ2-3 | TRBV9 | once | TGTGCCAGCAGTCGTAGGTCAGGCCCAGATACGCAGTATTTT | CASSRRSGPDTQYF
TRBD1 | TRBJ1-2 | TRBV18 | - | TGTGCCAGCTCATCTATTCAGGGGGCATTTGCTCAATTCTATGGCTACACCTTC | CASSSIQGAFAQFYGYTF
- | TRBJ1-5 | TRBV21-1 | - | TGTGCCAGCAGCAAAAGTTCGGAGCAGCCCCAGCCCCAGCATTTT | CASSKSSEQPQPQHF
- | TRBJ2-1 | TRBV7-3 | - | TGTGCCAGCAGCTTAAGCGGCAGCTCCTACAATGAGCAGTTCTTC | CASSLSGSSYNEQFF
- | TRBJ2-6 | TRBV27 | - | TGTGCCAGCAGTTTATTACAGGGAGTAGCTGGGGCCAACGTCCTGACTTTC | CASSLLQGVAGANVLTF
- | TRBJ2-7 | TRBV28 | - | TGTGCCACCTTAGAGGAGGGCTCAGCCGAGCAGTACTTC | CATLEEGSAEQYF
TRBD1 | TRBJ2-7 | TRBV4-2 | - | TGTGCCAGCAGCCAGAGGGGGCAGGGGCGATCCTACGAGCAGTACTTC | CASSQRGQGRSYEQYF
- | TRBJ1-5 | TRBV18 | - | TGTGCCAGCTCACCATCGGTTCTCCACTCTTTTACGCAGCCCCAGCATTTT | CASSPSVLHSFTQPQHF
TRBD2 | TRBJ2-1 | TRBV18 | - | TGTGCCAGCTCACCACGAAACGGGAGGGCCGATGAGCAGTTCTTC | CASSPRNGRADEQFF
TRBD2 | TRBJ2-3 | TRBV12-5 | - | TGTGCTAGTGGGTCTAGCGGGAGTGCAGATACGCAGTATTTT | CASGSSGSADTQYF
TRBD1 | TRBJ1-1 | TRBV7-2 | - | TGTGCCAGCAGCCCTGGACAGGGTTCGAACACTGAAGCTTTCTTT | CASSPGQGSNTEAFF
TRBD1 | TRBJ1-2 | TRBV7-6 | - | TGTGCCAGCAGCGGCCGGACAGGAACGGATGGCTACACCTTC | CASSGRTGTDGYTF
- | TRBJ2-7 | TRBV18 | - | TGTGCCAGCTCTAAGGACGGAGGGTATTCCTACGAGCAGTACTTC | CASSKDGGYSYEQYF
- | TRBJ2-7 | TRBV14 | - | TGTGCCAGCAGTCAAGGGTTAGATGGGGAGCAGTACTTC | CASSQGLDGEQYF
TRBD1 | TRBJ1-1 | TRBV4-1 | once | TGCGCCAGCAGCCAAGATGACAGGGTGAACACTGAAGCTTTCTTT | CASSQDDRVNTEAFF
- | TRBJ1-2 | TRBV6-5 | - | TGTGCCAGCAGTTACGTGAGAGGAGGAACTAACTATGGCTACACCTTC | CASSYVRGGTNYGYTF
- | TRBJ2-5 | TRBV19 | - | TGTGCCAGTAGTCCGAGCCCCGGTCAGACCCAGTACTTC | CASSPSPGQTQYF
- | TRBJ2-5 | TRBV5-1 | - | TGCGCCAGCAGCTTGGGGCAGATACAAGAGACCCAGTACTTC | CASSLGQIQETQYF
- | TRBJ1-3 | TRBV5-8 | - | TGTGCCAGCAGCTTGGAACGGAGACTTACGGGACACACCATATATTTT | CASSLERRLTGHTIYF
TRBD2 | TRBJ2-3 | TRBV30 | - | TGTGCCTGGAGTCCCAGTCCCGTGGGAGCGGGGGTCACAGATACGCAGTATTTT | CAWSPSPVGAGVTDTQYF
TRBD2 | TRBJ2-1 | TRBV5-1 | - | TGCGCCAGCAGCTTGGTTAGCGGGGTGTACAATGAGCAGTTCTTC | CASSLVSGVYNEQFF
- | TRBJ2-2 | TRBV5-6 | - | TGTGCCTCGGAAAGGTGGGAGTTGGTGGCCGGGGAGCTGTTTTTT | CASERWELVAGELFF
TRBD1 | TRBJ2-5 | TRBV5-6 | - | TGTGCCAGCAGCCAGGGGGTCGGGGAGACCCAGTACTTC | CASSQGVGETQYF
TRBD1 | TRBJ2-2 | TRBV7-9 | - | TGTGCCAGCAGCTTATCAGGGGGCTCCGGGGAGCTGTTTTTT | CASSLSGGSGELFF
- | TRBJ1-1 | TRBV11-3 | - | TGTGCCAGCAGCAATTACCGGGACACTGAAGCTTTCTTT | CASSNYRDTEAFF
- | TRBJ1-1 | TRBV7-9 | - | TGTGCCAGCAGCTTAGTGGCACGATCGAACACTGAAGCTTTCTTT | CASSLVARSNTEAFF
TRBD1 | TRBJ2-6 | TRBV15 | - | TGTGCCACCAGCAGTCGACCGGGACAGGTCGTTCGTGGGGCCAACGTCCTGACTTTC | CATSSRPGQVVRGANVLTF
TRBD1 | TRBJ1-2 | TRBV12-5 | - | TGTGCTAGTGGTTTGGTAGGGAGACAGGGGGCCGCCTATGGCTACACCTTC | CASGLVGRQGAAYGYTF
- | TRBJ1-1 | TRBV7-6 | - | TGTGCCAGCAGCGCGGACTTGAACACTGAAGCTTTCTTT | CASSADLNTEAFF
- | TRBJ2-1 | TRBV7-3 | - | TGTGCCAGCTCCCGAGGAACAGGTCCCTACAATGAGCAGTTCTTC | CASSRGTGPYNEQFF